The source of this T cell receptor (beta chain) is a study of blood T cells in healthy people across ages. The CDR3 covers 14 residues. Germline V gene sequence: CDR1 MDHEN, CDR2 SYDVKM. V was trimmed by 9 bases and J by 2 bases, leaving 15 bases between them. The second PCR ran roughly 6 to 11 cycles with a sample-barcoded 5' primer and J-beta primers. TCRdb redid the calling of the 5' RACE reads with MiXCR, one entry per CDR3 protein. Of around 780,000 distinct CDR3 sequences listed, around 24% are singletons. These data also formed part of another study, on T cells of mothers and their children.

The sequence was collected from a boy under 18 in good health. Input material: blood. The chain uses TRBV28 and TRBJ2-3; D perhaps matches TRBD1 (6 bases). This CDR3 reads CASLPDRNTDTQYF. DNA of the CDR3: TGTGCCAGTTTACCGGACAGAAACACAGATACGCAGTATTTT.